This TCR beta chain came from a study of cytomegalovirus exposure and HLA in healthy donors. Study-level findings and limits: It was reported that TCR beta sequences correctly inferred the HLA-A and HLA-B alleles for most subjects.

With 60 Vbeta and 13 Jbeta primers, the PCR was carried out. Using immunoSEQ multiplex PCR, the repertoire was profiled, and TCRdb retains in-frame clones only, with some absent. This table holds roughly 190,000 clones, approximately 85% found once. CDR1 is SGHRS, CDR2 YFSETQ, per germline. This CDR3 has 14 amino acids. Trimming took off 0 bases at V and 4 bases at J, with 8 bases between the two ends. Notes on this clone: The target antigen is unknown.

Material: PBMCs. The chain is built from TRBV5-1 and TRBJ1-3; D perhaps matches TRBD1 (5 bases). The receptor's source is a man between 18 and 29 years old in good health and CMV-seronegative. CDR3 amino acids: CASSLDRPGNTIYF. The CDR3, as DNA: TGCGCCAGCAGCTTGGACAGGCCCGGAAACACCATATATTTT.